One sample yielded the 16 T cell receptor beta chains listed below, sequenced in a study of identical twins. TCRdb fed the 5' RACE reads into MiXCR, producing one record per CDR3 protein. The sample gives fewer than 250,000 distinct CDR3 sequences, around a tenth of which show up once; 4.5% to 5.5% is in the top ten. The sequencing sample was made of memory (CD45RO+) T cells sorted from blood. These TCRs come from a woman in her late teens or twenties in good health.

This clonotype was counted ten times or more. This chain links TRBV12-3 or TRBV12-4 with TRBJ1-5; maybe TRBD1 (5 bases). The CDR3 runs 15 residues. V was clipped by 8 bases and J by 1 base, with 15 bases between them. Here the CDR3 reads CASAVYDSSNQPQHF. The CDR3 DNA follows: TGTGCCAGCGCAGTATATGACAGCAGCAATCAGCCCCAGCATTTT.

This clonotype came up a few times. The rearrangement links TRBV12-3 or TRBV12-4 to TRBJ2-6, with TRBD2 matching over 8 bases. This CDR3 comprises 17 residues. Losses at the gene ends were 5 bases for V and 2 bases for J; bases not matched to a gene: 8. CDR3 amino acids: CASSTRSGGAGANVLTF. CDR3 bases: TGTGCCAGCAGTACACGCTCGGGGGGGGCTGGGGCCAACGTCCTGACTTTC.

This clonotype was detected many times. V and J are TRBV7-2 and TRBJ2-1, with 7 bases lining up with TRBD2. V lost 1 base, J lost 12 bases, and 9 bases stayed unmatched. CDR3 size: 14 residues. Germline V gives CDR1 SGHTA, CDR2 FQGNSA. In DNA form, the CDR3 reads TGTGCCAGCAGCTTAGGGGGAGGGCCGAGGGGGCAGTTCTTC. It is translated as CASSLGGGPRGQFF.

This clonotype has a handful of counts. The chain combines TRBV5-1 with TRBJ2-7, with D hard to call. Germline V gene data show CDR1 as SGHRS and CDR2 as YFSETQ. The CDR3 length is 14 residues. Trimming shortened V by 2 bases and J by 9 bases, and 18 bases separated the two germline ends. CDR3 nucleotides: TGCGCCAGCAGCTTAACTCCACCGGCTAACGGGCAGTACTTC. Translated: CASSLTPPANGQYF.

The V and J genes are TRBV5-1 and TRBJ2-5; D not resolved. CDR1 is SGHRS and CDR2 is YFSETQ in the germline V gene. The CDR3 spans 14 residues. The germline V and J ends were trimmed by 4 bases and 2 bases, with 12 bases remaining between them. This CDR3 reads CASSPGRSQETQYF. The DNA of the CDR3 is TGCGCCAGCAGCCCCGGACGGTCGCAAGAGACCCAGTACTTC.

There are a few counts of this clonotype. The chain joins TRBV15 to TRBJ1-1; D is unclear. Germline lookup yields CDR1 LNHNV and CDR2 YYDKDF (reference sequence). This CDR3 region has 14 residues. Trimming stripped 1 base from V and 8 bases from J, with 14 bases between. CDR3 sequence (DNA): TGTGCCACCAGCAGAGTTGGCCGCGCCAAAGAAGCTTTCTTT. Translation gives CATSRVGRAKEAFF.

This clonotype appeared a few times. The chain has TRBV20-1 and TRBJ2-5; TRBD2 matches at 10 bases. The trim removed 5 bases at V and 0 bases at J, leaving 3 bases unmatched. This CDR3 spans 14 amino acids. The germline V gene has CDR1 DFQATT and CDR2 SNEGSKA (reference sequence). CDR3 sequence reads: CSAELAGNQETQYF. The DNA of the CDR3 is TGCAGTGCTGAACTAGCGGGGAACCAAGAGACCCAGTACTTC.

This chain links TRBV7-2 with TRBJ2-7; 11 nucleotides line up with TRBD2. Germline V CDR1 and CDR2: SGHTA, FQGNSA. V shed 5 bases, J shed 2 bases, and the junction held 11 bases outside the gene matches. CDR3 length: 17 amino acids. CDR3 loop: CASSKRLAGLITYEQYF. DNA for the CDR3: TGTGCCAGCAGCAAAAGACTAGCGGGATTGATCACCTACGAGCAGTACTTC.

This clonotype showed up many times. The chain carries TRBV5-1 and TRBJ2-5, with D unclear. CDR3 length: 13 amino acids. V dropped 0 bases and J dropped 4 bases, with 7 bases sitting between them. Germline-derived CDR1 and CDR2 are SGHRS and YFSETQ. For the CDR3, the DNA is TGCGCCAGCAGCTTGGGCGCAACAGAGACCCAGTACTTC. As protein: CASSLGATETQYF.

This clonotype was detected many times. The chain is built from TRBV7-2 and TRBJ2-7; D perhaps matches TRBD1 (5 bases). CDR3 size: 15 residues. Germline assignment: CDR1 SGHTA and CDR2 FQGNSA. With 7 bases removed from V and 2 bases from J, the gap between germline ends came to 18 bases. The CDR3 DNA reads TGTGCCAGCACCTCCGTGTTTGGGGCTGCCTACGAGCAGTACTTC. It translates to CASTSVFGAAYEQYF.

This clonotype was counted at least ten times. This chain links TRBV18 with TRBJ2-3; D is unclear. CDR1 KGHSH and CDR2 LQKENI come from the germline V gene. V was shortened by 3 bases and J by 3 bases, with 10 bases between the two germline ends. The CDR3 sequence is 14 residues long. The CDR3 loop reads CASSPPFGTDTQYF. The DNA for the CDR3 is TGTGCCAGCTCACCCCCTTTCGGAACAGATACGCAGTATTTT.

This sequence joins TRBV11-3 and TRBJ2-3, with D perhaps matching TRBD1 (5 bases). V dropped 4 bases and J dropped 2 bases, with 10 bases sitting between them. Germline CDR1 and CDR2: SGHNT and YENEEA. The length of the CDR3 is 14 residues. The CDR3 region is CASSYDRDTDTQYF. CDR3 DNA sequence: TGTGCCAGCAGCTACGACAGAGACACAGATACGCAGTATTTT.

The rearrangement uses TRBV29-1 and TRBJ1-1, with TRBD1 matching 8 bases. Germline lookup yields CDR1 SQVTM and CDR2 ANQGSEA. The V segment lost 6 bases and the J segment 10 bases; nucleotides outside the gene matches: 13. CDR3 length equals 13 residues. The CDR3 coding sequence is TGCAGCGTGGATGGAGCAGGGGGCGCGGGAGCTTTCTTT. Amino acids: CSVDGAGGAGAFF.

This clonotype has a count of ten or more. This sequence joins TRBV12-3 or TRBV12-4 and TRBJ1-2; D ambiguous. The CDR3 is 14 residues long. The V gene lost 5 bases and the J gene lost 8 bases, with 18 bases spanning the gap. CDR3 sequence (DNA): TGTGCCAGCAGTAAGCCGAACGAGGAGCCGGGCTACACCTTC. Encoded protein: CASSKPNEEPGYTF.

This clonotype has ten or more counts. The rearrangement joins TRBV20-1 to TRBJ1-2; D gene uncertain. Germline CDR1 DFQATT, CDR2 SNEGSKA (reference sequence). The ends were cut back, 1 base at V and 2 bases at J, with 5 bases in the middle. The CDR3 sequence is 12 residues long. Here the CDR3 DNA reads TGCAGTGCTAGAGTACAGAACTATGGCTACACCTTC. This translates into CSARVQNYGYTF.

The chain carries TRBV2 and TRBJ2-3; perhaps TRBD2 as D (6 bases). Germline V gene sequence: CDR1 SNHLY, CDR2 FYNNEI. Trimming took 6 bases from V and 5 from J, leaving 9 bases between them. The CDR3 runs 12 residues. Here the CDR3 DNA reads TGTGCCAGCAGGGAGGGAGGAGATACGCAGTATTTT. Its protein is CASREGGDTQYF.